Following are 10 T cell receptor beta chains from one sample sequenced in a study of blood T cells in healthy people across ages. Together with a sample-barcoded 5' primer, a J-beta primer mix was included in a second PCR lasting 7 to 11 cycles. Each CDR3 protein gets one entry after TCRdb re-called the 5' RACE reads with MiXCR. Of around 2 million distinct CDR3 sequences in the sample, about two fifths were seen once. Sequences were obtained from blood. These receptors were taken from a human donor in good health.

With respect to this clonotype: One junction end does not reproduce the germline sequence, and a read error may be involved. The J gene is TRBJ1-6, the V gene TRBV9, with D maybe TRBD1 (5 bases). The germline V gene has CDR1 SGDLS and CDR2 YYNGEE. The CDR3 totals 15 residues. CDR3 amino acids: CASSGASGTDSPLHF. In DNA, the CDR3 is TGTGCCAGTAGCGGGGCCTCCGGTACCGATTCACCCCTCCACTTT.

V usage is TRBV6-6 and J usage is TRBJ1-1; D gene uncertain. The CDR3 length is 15 residues. Germline CDR1 is MNHNY and CDR2 is SVGAGI (reference sequence). Trimming pared 5 bases from V and 3 bases from J, leaving 16 bases between. The CDR3 DNA sequence: TGTGCCAGCAGTCCCCCCGGAGGAAAATACACTGAAGCTTTCTTT. Its protein product is CASSPPGGKYTEAFF.

This clonotype appeared a single time. The chain has TRBV12-3 or TRBV12-4 and TRBJ2-3; 7 bases match TRBD2. The CDR3 consists of 14 residues. Trimming cost V 8 bases and J 2 bases; bases outside gene matches: 7. CDR3 sequence reads: CASWVAGDTDTQYF. The CDR3 bases are TGTGCCAGCTGGGTAGCGGGTGACACAGATACGCAGTATTTT.

The J gene is TRBJ1-1, the V gene TRBV12-3 or TRBV12-4, with a possible D match to TRBD1 (5 bases). CDR3 size: 15 residues. Trimming took 3 bases from V and 0 from J, leaving 11 bases between them. CDR3 nucleotides: TGTGCCAGCAGTTTCAGACAGAACATGAACACTGAAGCTTTCTTT. Translation gives CASSFRQNMNTEAFF.

This clonotype was seen a few times. The rearrangement links TRBV5-1 to TRBJ1-2; D not resolved. CDR3 length equals 14 residues. V lost 4 bases and J lost 2, with 12 bases in between. In germline, CDR1 is SGHRS, CDR2 YFSETQ. As DNA, the CDR3 is TGCGCCAGCAGCATGAGAACAAGAAACTATGGCTACACCTTC. It is translated as CASSMRTRNYGYTF.

The V and J genes are TRBV6-2 or TRBV6-3 and TRBJ2-4; D unclear. CDR3 length: 15 residues. From germline, CDR1 is MNHEY and CDR2 SVGEGT. V lost 7 bases and J 0 bases, leaving 13 bases between the germline ends. CDR3 residues: CASTTMILAKNIQYF. The CDR3 DNA is TGTGCCAGCACTACCATGATCCTAGCCAAAAACATTCAGTACTTC.

The rearrangement uses TRBV7-3 and TRBJ2-1, with 13 bases aligning to TRBD2. V trimming: 4 bases; J trimming: 8 bases; junction bases outside the gene matches: 5. The CDR3 contains 15 residues. From germline, CDR1 is SGHTA and CDR2 FQGTGA. CDR3 sequence (DNA): TGTGCCAGCAGCTCAGGACTAGCGGGGGCGGATGAGCAGTTCTTC. It translates to CASSSGLAGADEQFF.

This clonotype has more than one count but fewer than ten. The chain recombines TRBV10-3 with TRBJ2-3, with D uncertain. Germline CDR1 reads ENHRY; CDR2 reads SYGVKD. This CDR3 spans 12 amino acids. V lost 6 bases and J lost 5, with 9 bases in between. The CDR3 DNA follows: TGTGCCATCAGCGCCCGTAGAGATACGCAGTATTTT. Translated, it gives CAISARRDTQYF.

The count of this clonotype is one. The rearrangement uses TRBV9 and TRBJ1-2, with a weak D call TRBD1 (5 bases). Germline CDR1 SGDLS, CDR2 YYNGEE. Trimming stripped 0 bases from V and 0 bases from J, with 15 bases between. The CDR3 sequence is 17 residues long. CDR3 in amino acids: CASSVGSTAGPNYGYTF. The CDR3 DNA reads as TGTGCCAGCAGCGTAGGATCGACAGCAGGTCCTAACTATGGCTACACCTTC.

The rearrangement joins TRBV4-3 to TRBJ1-1; D not resolved. CDR1 LGHNA and CDR2 YSLEER come from the germline V gene. V lost 0 bases to trimming and J lost 3 bases, with 8 bases between them. This CDR3 has 14 amino acids. CDR3: CASSQDVQHTEAFF. CDR3 DNA sequence: TGCGCCAGCAGCCAAGATGTACAGCACACTGAAGCTTTCTTT.